The 21 T cell receptor beta chains in this list originate from one sample, sequenced in a study of blood T cells in healthy people across ages. A second PCR, run for about 6 to 12 cycles, used a sample-barcoded 5' primer plus a J-beta primer mix. TCRdb used MiXCR to reprocess the 5' RACE reads, holding one entry per CDR3 protein. The table shows under 1,100,000 distinct CDR3 sequences, with almost 25% occurring only once. This same sample was also taken into another study, of T cells of mothers and their children.

Sequencing was performed on blood. The receptors derive from a girl aged 2 to 9 in good health.

To note about this clonotype: Likely a read error: the CDR3 ends without its conserved phenylalanine or tryptophan. The chain carries TRBV27 and TRBJ2-5; tentatively, D is TRBD1 (5 bases). The DNA end is more similar to TRBJ2-1, so the J call may be wrong. The CDR3 has 14 residues. Germline values: CDR1 MNHEY, CDR2 SMNVEV (reference sequence). CDR3 loop: CASSLETAYNEQFV. The DNA of the CDR3 is TGTGCCAGCAGTTTGGAGACAGCCTACAATGAGCAGTTCGTC.

This chain joins TRBV3-1 and TRBJ2-7; D is unresolved. The CDR3 length is 17 residues. Germline-derived CDR1 and CDR2 are LGHDT and YNNKEL (reference sequence). The V gene lost 4 bases and the J gene lost 6 bases, with 25 bases spanning the gap. The CDR3 coding sequence is TGTGCCAGCAGCCCCCAGATACAAAGACCGTCTCCAGGCGAGCAGTACTTC. Encoded protein: CASSPQIQRPSPGEQYF.

The table lists this clonotype with a few counts. The V and J genes are TRBV13 and TRBJ2-5; D remains ambiguous. The DNA end favors TRBJ2-1, so the J call may be wrong. The germline V gene has CDR1 PRHDT and CDR2 FYEKMQ (reference sequence). This CDR3 contains 14 residues. The CDR3 DNA follows: TGTGCCAGCAGCTTATATACACCCGAAAATGAGCAGTTCTTC. This sequence encodes CASSLYTPENEQFF.

V is TRBV7-3 and J is TRBJ2-3; TRBD1 aligns across 11 bases. V shed 5 bases, J shed 6 bases, and the junction held 4 bases outside the gene matches. Germline-derived CDR1 and CDR2 are SGHTA and FQGTGA. The CDR3 runs to 14 residues. Here the CDR3 DNA reads TGTGCCAGCAGCGTCCGGGACAGGGGGGATACGCAGTATTTT. It codes for CASSVRDRGDTQYF. The full variable domain, completed using reference TRBV7-3 and TRBJ2-3, is GAGVSQTPSNKVTEKGKYVELRCDPISGHTALYWYRQSLGQGPEFLIYFQGTGAADDSGLPNDRFFAVRPEGSVSTLKIQRTERGDSAVYLCASSVRDRGDTQYFGPGTRLTVL.

The V and J genes are TRBV4-3 and TRBJ2-4, with no clear D. The CDR3 has 16 residues. The germline CDR1 and CDR2 sequences are LGHNA and YSLEER. V lost 0 bases and J 0 bases, leaving 9 bases between the germline ends. The CDR3 DNA reads TGCGCCAGCAGCCAAGAAACAGTTTCAGCCAAAAACATTCAGTACTTC. Translating it yields CASSQETVSAKNIQYF.

This clonotype was seen a handful of times. V usage is TRBV28 and J usage is TRBJ1-1; 10 bases agree with TRBD1. The V gene's germline CDR1 is MDHEN and CDR2 SYDVKM. There are 18 residues in the CDR3. Germline trimming cut 6 bases from V and 5 bases from J; bases unmatched to any gene: 18. The DNA of the CDR3 is TGTGCCAGCAGCCGGGACAGGGGCCGAGGTCGAGGAGGAACTGAAGCTTTCTTT. Amino acid sequence: CASSRDRGRGRGGTEAFF.

CDR3 sequence reads: CASSPQVIDNEQFF. The CDR3 nucleotides read TGCGCCAGCAGCCCGCAGGTTATTGACAATGAGCAGTTCTTC. The J gene is TRBJ2-5, the V gene TRBV4-3, with D hard to call. The J call may not be correct, given that the DNA end is closer to TRBJ2-1. Germline V gene data show CDR1 as LGHNA and CDR2 as YSLEER. The length of the CDR3 is 14 residues.

The J gene is TRBJ1-2, the V gene TRBV29-1, with no clear D. The CDR3 runs 13 residues. The germline CDR1 and CDR2 sequences are SQVTM and ANQGSEA. Trimming pared 3 bases from V and 8 bases from J, leaving 16 bases between. The CDR3 DNA follows: TGCAGCGTTGAGCGGGAGCAGGTCTACGGCTACACCTTC. Translating it yields CSVEREQVYGYTF.

The chain's CDR3 is CSARDSSGRLSYNEQFF. The CDR3 region has the DNA TGCAGTGCTAGAGATTCAAGCGGGAGGCTCTCCTACAATGAGCAGTTCTTC. The J gene is TRBJ2-1, the V gene TRBV20-1, with 9 bases that match TRBD2. V was clipped by 0 bases and J by 0 bases; unmatched bases: 6. Germline loops: CDR1 DFQATT, CDR2 SNEGSKA (reference sequence). The CDR3 totals 17 residues.

The genes are TRBV29-1 and TRBJ2-5, with 13 bases lining up with TRBD2. This CDR3 is 17 amino acids long. The ends lost 6 bases at V and 2 bases at J; junction bases unmatched: 12. The germline gives CDR1 SQVTM, CDR2 ANQGSEA. CDR3 residues: CSVLPAGTSGTQETQYF. The CDR3 region has the DNA TGCAGCGTCCTTCCAGCGGGGACTAGCGGGACTCAAGAGACCCAGTACTTC.

The V call is TRBV6-1, the J call TRBJ2-7; a weak D match, TRBD1 (5 bases). Per the germline V gene, CDR1 is MNHNS and CDR2 is SASEGT. V was pared by 6 bases and J by 3 bases, with 18 bases between. The CDR3 sequence is 15 residues long. The CDR3 sequence: CASSSMWGQIYEQYF. The CDR3 nucleotides read TGTGCCAGCAGCTCCATGTGGGGCCAGATCTACGAGCAGTACTTC.

The chain is built from TRBV20-1 and TRBJ2-1; 7 bases line up with TRBD2. The V and J ends lost 3 bases and 7 bases, in that order; junction bases with no gene match: 9. This CDR3 is 14 amino acids long. Germline-derived CDR1 and CDR2 are DFQATT and SNEGSKA (reference sequence). The CDR3 DNA follows: TGCAGTGCTAGTGGTAGTCCCGGGGGGAATGAGCAGTTCTTC. As protein: CSASGSPGGNEQFF.

The CDR3 is CASSESGTSGGSPLHF. CDR3 bases: TGTGCCAGCAGTGAATCTGGAACCTCAGGTGGTTCACCCCTCCACTTT. The rearrangement joins TRBV25-1 to TRBJ1-6; D remains unclear. The CDR3 contains 16 residues. The V and J ends lost 1 base and 9 bases respectively, with 16 bases between them. CDR1 MGHDK and CDR2 SYGVNS come from the germline V gene.

This clonotype showed up just a few times. The chain recombines TRBV7-9 with TRBJ2-6; tentatively, D is TRBD1 (6 bases). In germline, CDR1 is SEHNR, CDR2 FQNEAQ (reference sequence). V lost 6 bases and J 2 bases, leaving 14 bases between the germline ends. The CDR3 has 16 amino acids. CDR3 sequence reads: CASSSQGTAGANVLTF. The CDR3 DNA reads as TGTGCCAGCAGTTCACAGGGTACGGCTGGGGCCAACGTCCTGACTTTC.

About this clonotype: Germline and junction disagree at one end, which may indicate a read error. The rearrangement joins TRBV7-8 to TRBJ2-5; 9 bases map to TRBD2. Germline lookup yields CDR1 SGHVS and CDR2 FQNEAQ. This CDR3 region has 16 residues. This CDR3 is CASSAEVAGAYNEQLF. CDR3 DNA sequence: TGTGCCAGCAGCGCCGAAGTAGCGGGGGCGTACAATGAGCAGCTCTTC.

In its sample, this clonotype was seen a few times. V and J are TRBV12-3 or TRBV12-4 and TRBJ2-7; 9 bases line up with TRBD2. The J call may not be correct, given that the DNA end is closer to TRBJ2-1. The CDR3 is made up of 16 amino acids. This CDR3 is CASSGQLAGGHNEQFF. The DNA of the CDR3 is TGTGCCAGCAGTGGACAACTGGCGGGGGGGCACAATGAGCAGTTCTTC.

The chain recombines TRBV28 with TRBJ2-7, with D tentatively TRBD1 (6 bases). Trimming shortened V by 8 bases and J by 3 bases, and 14 bases separated the two germline ends. This CDR3 is 13 amino acids long. Germline V gene sequence: CDR1 MDHEN, CDR2 SYDVKM. In DNA, the CDR3 is TGTGCCAGCGAGTCGGCAGGGGACTACGAGCAGTACTTC. Its translation is CASESAGDYEQYF.

In its sample, this clonotype was seen a few times. The V gene is TRBV14, the J gene TRBJ2-1; D is uncertain. Germline V CDR1 and CDR2: SGHDN, FVKESK. V was cut by 11 bases and J by 1 base, with 3 bases left in between. This CDR3 spans 10 amino acids. CDR3 in DNA: TGTGCCGGTTCCTACAATGAGCAGTTCTTC. This gives the protein CAGSYNEQFF.

This clonotype was recorded a few times. DNA for the CDR3: TGCAGTGCTGTGAGCGGGGGGGCTTATAATAATGAGCAGTTCTTC. It codes for CSAVSGGAYNNEQFF. The V and J genes are TRBV20-1 and TRBJ2-5; 10 bases line up with TRBD2. The closer fit of TRBJ2-1 to the DNA end suggests the J call may be wrong. This CDR3 is built from 15 residues. Germline CDR1 and CDR2: DFQATT and SNEGSKA (reference sequence).

J is TRBJ2-3 and V is TRBV28, with 7 nucleotides matching TRBD2. This CDR3 contains 14 residues. Germline lookup yields CDR1 MDHEN and CDR2 SYDVKM. V lost 2 bases to trimming and J lost 8 bases; unmatched junction nucleotides: 7. CDR3 bases: TGTGCCAGCAGTTTAAACATGGGGGGGGGTACGCAGTATTTT. It codes for CASSLNMGGGTQYF. Filled out from reference TRBV28 and TRBJ2-3, the complete variable domain reads DVKVTQSSRYLVKRTGEKVFLECVQDMDHENMFWYRQDPGLGLRLIYFSYDVKMKEKGDIPEGYSVSREKKERFSLILESASTNQTSMYLCASSLNMGGGTQYFGPGTRLTVL.

V is TRBV29-1 and J is TRBJ2-2; TRBD1 is a possible D gene (6 bases). This CDR3 region has 14 residues. V lost 8 bases to trimming and J lost 0 bases, with 13 bases between them. Germline V gene sequence: CDR1 SQVTM, CDR2 ANQGSEA. The CDR3 DNA sequence: TGCAGCACCCGGACAGACACGAACACCGGGGAGCTGTTTTTT. Encoded protein: CSTRTDTNTGELFF.